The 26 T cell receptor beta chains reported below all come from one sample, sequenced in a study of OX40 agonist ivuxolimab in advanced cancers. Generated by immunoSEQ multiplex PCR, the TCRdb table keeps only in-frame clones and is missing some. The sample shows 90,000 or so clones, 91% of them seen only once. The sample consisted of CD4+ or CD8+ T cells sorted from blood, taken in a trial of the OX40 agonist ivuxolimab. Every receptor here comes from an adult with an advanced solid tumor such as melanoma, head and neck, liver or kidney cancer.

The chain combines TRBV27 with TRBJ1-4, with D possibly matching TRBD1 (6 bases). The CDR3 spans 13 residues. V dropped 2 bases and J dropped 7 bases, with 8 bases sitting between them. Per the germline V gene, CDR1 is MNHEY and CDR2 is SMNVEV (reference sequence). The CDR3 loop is CASSLTGFEKLFF. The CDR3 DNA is TGTGCCAGCAGTTTAACAGGGTTTGAAAAACTGTTTTTT.

The CDR3 coding sequence is TGTGCCAGCAGCCCCCAAATGGGCGGGAAAGGGGAGCTGTTTTTT. This translates into CASSPQMGGKGELFF. The rearrangement joins TRBV11-3 to TRBJ2-2; D possibly corresponds to TRBD2 (6 bases). CDR1 is SGHNT and CDR2 is YENEEA in the germline V gene. This CDR3 has 15 residues. V was trimmed by 5 bases and J by 8 bases, leaving 18 bases between them.

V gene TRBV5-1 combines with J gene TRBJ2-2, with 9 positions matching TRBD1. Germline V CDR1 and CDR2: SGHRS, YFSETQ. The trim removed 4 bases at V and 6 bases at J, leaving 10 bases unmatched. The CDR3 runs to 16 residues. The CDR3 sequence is CASSITTGGNAGELFF. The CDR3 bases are TGCGCCAGCAGCATAACGACAGGGGGTAATGCCGGGGAGCTGTTTTTT.

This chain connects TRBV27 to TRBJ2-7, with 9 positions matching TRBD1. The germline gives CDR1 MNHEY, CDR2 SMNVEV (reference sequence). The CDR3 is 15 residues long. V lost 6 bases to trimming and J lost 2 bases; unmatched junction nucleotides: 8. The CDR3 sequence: CASRRQGVTTYEQYF. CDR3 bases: TGTGCCAGCAGGCGACAGGGGGTTACTACCTACGAGCAGTACTTC.

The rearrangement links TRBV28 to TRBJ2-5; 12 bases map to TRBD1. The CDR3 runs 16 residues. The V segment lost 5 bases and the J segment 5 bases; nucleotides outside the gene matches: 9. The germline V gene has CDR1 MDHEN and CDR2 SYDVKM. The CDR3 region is CASSPPTGQGAETQYF. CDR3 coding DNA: TGTGCCAGCAGTCCCCCTACGGGACAGGGGGCTGAGACCCAGTACTTC.

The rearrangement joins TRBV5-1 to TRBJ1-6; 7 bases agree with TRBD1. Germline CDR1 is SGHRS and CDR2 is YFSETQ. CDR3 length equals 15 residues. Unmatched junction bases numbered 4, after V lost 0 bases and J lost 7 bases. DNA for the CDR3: TGCGCCAGCAGCTTGGATTCCAGGGGGAATTCACCCCTCCACTTT. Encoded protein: CASSLDSRGNSPLHF.

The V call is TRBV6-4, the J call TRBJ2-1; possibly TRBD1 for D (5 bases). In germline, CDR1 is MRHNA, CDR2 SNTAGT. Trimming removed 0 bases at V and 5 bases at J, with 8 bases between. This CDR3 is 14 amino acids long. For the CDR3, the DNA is TGTGCCAGCAGTGACTCCGGACACCACAATGAGCAGTTCTTC. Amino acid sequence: CASSDSGHHNEQFF.

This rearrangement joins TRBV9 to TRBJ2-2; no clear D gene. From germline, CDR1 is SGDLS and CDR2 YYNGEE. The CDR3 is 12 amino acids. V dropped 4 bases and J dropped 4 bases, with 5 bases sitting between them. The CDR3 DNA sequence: TGTGCCAGCAGCCGAACCACCGGGGAGCTGTTTTTT. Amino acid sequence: CASSRTTGELFF. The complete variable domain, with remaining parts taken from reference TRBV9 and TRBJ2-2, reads DSGVTQTPKHLITATGQRVTLRCSPRSGDLSVYWYQQSLDQGLQFLIQYYNGEERAKGNILERFSAQQFPDLHSELNLSSLELGDSALYFCASSRTTGELFFGEGSRLTVL.

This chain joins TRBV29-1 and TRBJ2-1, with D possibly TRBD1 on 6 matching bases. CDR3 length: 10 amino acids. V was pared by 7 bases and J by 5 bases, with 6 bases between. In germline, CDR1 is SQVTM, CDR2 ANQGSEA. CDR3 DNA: TGCAGCGGGACAGACAATGAGCAGTTCTTC. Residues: CSGTDNEQFF.

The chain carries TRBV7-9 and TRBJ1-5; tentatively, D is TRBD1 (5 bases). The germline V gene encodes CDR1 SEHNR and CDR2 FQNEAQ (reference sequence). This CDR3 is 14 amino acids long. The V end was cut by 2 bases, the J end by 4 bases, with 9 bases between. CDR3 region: CASSLTGRNQPQHF. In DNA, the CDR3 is TGTGCCAGCAGCTTAACAGGTCGGAATCAGCCCCAGCATTTT.

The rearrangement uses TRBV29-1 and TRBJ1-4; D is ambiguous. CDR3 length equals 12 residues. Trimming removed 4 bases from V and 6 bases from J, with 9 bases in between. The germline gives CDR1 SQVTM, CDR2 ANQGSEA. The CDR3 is CSVVGPDEKLFF. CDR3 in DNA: TGCAGCGTTGTTGGGCCGGATGAAAAACTGTTTTTT. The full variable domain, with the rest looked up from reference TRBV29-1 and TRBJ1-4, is SAVISQKPSRDICQRGTSLTIQCQVDSQVTMMFWYRQQPGQSLTLIATANQGSEATYESGFVIDKFPISRPNLTFSTLTVSNMSPEDSSIYLCSVVGPDEKLFFGSGTQLSVL.

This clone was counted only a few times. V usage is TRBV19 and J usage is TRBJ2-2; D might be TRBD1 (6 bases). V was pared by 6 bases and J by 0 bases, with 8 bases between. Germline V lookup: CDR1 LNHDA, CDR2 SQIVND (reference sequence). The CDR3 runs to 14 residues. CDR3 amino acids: CASRGTTNTGELFF. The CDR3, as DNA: TGTGCCAGTAGAGGGACAACGAACACCGGGGAGCTGTTTTTT. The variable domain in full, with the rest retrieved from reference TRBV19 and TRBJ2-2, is DGGITQSPKYLFRKEGQNVTLSCEQNLNHDAMYWYRQDPGQGLRLIYYSQIVNDFQKGDIAEGYSVSREKKESFPLTVTSAQKNPTAFYLCASRGTTNTGELFFGEGSRLTVL.

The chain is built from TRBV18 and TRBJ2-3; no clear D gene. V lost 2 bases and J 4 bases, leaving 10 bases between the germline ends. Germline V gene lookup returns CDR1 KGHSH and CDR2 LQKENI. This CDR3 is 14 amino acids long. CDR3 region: CASSPTALADTQYF. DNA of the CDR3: TGTGCCAGCTCACCAACCGCACTGGCAGATACGCAGTATTTT.

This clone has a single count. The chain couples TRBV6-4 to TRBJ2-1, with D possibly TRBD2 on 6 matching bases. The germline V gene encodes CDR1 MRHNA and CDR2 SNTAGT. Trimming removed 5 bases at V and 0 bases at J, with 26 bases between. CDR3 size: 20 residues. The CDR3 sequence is CASSSSFTASVRGSYNEQFF. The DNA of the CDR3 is TGTGCCAGCAGTTCTTCCTTCACGGCTAGCGTTAGGGGCTCCTACAATGAGCAGTTCTTC.

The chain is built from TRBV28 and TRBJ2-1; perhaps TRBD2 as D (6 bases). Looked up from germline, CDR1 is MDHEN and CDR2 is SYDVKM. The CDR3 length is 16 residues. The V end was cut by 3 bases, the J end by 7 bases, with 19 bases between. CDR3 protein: CASSFLASRENNEQFF. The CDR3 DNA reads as TGTGCCAGCAGTTTTTTGGCGTCGCGGGAAAATAATGAGCAGTTCTTC.

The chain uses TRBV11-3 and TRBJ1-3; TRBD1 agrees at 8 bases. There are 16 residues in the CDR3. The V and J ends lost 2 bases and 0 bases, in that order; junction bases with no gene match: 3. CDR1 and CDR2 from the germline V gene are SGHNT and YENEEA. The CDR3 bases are TGTGCCAGCAGCTTAACGGGACAGGCCTCTGGAAACACCATATATTTT. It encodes CASSLTGQASGNTIYF.

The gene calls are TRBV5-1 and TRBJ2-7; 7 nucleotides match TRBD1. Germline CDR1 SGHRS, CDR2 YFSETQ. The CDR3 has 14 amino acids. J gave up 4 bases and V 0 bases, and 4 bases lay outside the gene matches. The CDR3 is CASSLGGQIYEQYF. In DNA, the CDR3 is TGCGCCAGCAGCTTGGGGGGACAGATATACGAGCAGTACTTC.

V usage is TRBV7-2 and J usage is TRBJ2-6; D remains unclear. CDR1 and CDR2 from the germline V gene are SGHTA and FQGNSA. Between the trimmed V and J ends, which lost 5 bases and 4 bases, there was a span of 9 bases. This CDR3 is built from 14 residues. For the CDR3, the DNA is TGTGCCAGCAGCCCCCAAGGAGGGGCCAACGTCCTGACTTTC. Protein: CASSPQGGANVLTF.

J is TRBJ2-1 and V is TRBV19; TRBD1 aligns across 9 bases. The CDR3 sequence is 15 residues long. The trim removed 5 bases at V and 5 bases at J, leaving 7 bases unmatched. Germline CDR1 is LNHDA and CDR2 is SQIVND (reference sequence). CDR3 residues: CASSPGTGLDNEQFF. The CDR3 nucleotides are TGTGCCAGTAGTCCCGGGACAGGGCTGGACAATGAGCAGTTCTTC.

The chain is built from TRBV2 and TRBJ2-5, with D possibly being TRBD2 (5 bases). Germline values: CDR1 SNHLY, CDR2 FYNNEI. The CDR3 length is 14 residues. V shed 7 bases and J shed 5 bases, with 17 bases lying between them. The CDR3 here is CASTLMGVGETQYF. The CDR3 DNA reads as TGTGCCAGCACATTAATGGGAGTGGGCGAGACCCAGTACTTC.

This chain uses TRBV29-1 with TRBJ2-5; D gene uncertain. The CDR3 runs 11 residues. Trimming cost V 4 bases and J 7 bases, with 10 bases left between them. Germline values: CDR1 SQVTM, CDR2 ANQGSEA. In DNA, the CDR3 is TGCAGCGTTGTAAGCAAAGGGACCCAGTACTTC. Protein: CSVVSKGTQYF.

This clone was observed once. DNA for the CDR3: TGTGCCAGCAGTGGACAGGGTAGTTTACAGCCCCAGCATTTT. As protein: CASSGQGSLQPQHF. The rearrangement joins TRBV2 to TRBJ1-5; 7 bases match TRBD1. Per the germline V gene, CDR1 is SNHLY and CDR2 is FYNNEI. V lost 4 bases and J lost 7; bases outside the gene matches: 7. This CDR3 contains 14 residues.

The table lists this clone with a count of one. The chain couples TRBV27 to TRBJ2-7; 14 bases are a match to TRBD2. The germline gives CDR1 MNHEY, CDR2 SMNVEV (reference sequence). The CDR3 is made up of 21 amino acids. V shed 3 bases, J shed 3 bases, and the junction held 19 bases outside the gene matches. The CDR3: CASSFPVPTSGRGSPYYEQYF. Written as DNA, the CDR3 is TGTGCCAGCAGTTTTCCTGTCCCGACTAGCGGGAGGGGTTCCCCCTACTACGAGCAGTACTTC.

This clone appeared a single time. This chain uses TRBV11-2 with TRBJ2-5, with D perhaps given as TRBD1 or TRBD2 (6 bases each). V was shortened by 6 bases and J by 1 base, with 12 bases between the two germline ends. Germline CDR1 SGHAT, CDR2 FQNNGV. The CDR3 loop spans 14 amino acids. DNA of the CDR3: TGTGCCAGCAGTTCGGGGGCGCGCCAAGAGACCCAGTACTTC. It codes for CASSSGARQETQYF.

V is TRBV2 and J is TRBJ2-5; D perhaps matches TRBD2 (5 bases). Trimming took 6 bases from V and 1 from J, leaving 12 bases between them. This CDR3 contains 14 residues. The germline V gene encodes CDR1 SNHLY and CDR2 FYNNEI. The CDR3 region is CASSVDGLQETQYF. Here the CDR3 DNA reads TGTGCCAGCAGCGTGGACGGACTCCAAGAGACCCAGTACTTC.

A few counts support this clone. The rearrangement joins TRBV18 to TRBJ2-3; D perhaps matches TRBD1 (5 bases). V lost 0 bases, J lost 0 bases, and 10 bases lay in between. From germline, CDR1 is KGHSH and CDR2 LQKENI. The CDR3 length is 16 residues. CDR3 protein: CASSPPTGLSTDTQYF. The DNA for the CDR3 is TGTGCCAGCTCACCACCCACAGGCCTTAGCACAGATACGCAGTATTTT.